This is a list of T cell receptor beta chains from one sample in a study of blood T cell repertoires in COVID-19. The data were produced by immunoSEQ multiplex PCR, yet TCRdb's version contains in-frame clones alone and is incomplete. Of some 50,000 clones listed, over 75% are singletons. The sequencing sample was made of peripheral blood. These receptors came from a human donor in a cohort sampled during active COVID-19. Both conserved end residues are part of each CDR3. A D gene is named only where the DNA matches it firmly. Expanded clones get a size class; other rows say once, few or many, or leave the size out.

abundance	v_gene	j_gene	d_gene	CDR3aa	CDR3nt
few	TRBV5-4	TRBJ1-2	-	CASSLYLGLTSGGYTF	TGTGCCAGCAGCTTGTACCTCGGCCTCACTTCAGGGGGCTACACCTTC
-	TRBV11-2	TRBJ2-1	TRBD1	CASSQDRGAGREQFF	TGTGCCAGCAGCCAAGACAGGGGAGCGGGTCGTGAGCAGTTCTTC
-	TRBV6-6	TRBJ1-6	-	CASSYRGGDYNSPLHF	TGTGCCAGCAGTTACCGCGGCGGCGACTATAATTCACCCCTCCACTTT
-	TRBV15	TRBJ1-5	-	CATSRDEGRGSNQPQHF	TGTGCCACCAGCAGAGATGAGGGGAGGGGTAGCAATCAGCCCCAGCATTTT
-	TRBV11-3	TRBJ2-5	TRBD2	CASSRLAGADETQYF	TGTGCCAGCAGCCGACTAGCGGGAGCGGATGAGACCCAGTACTTC
-	TRBV11-2	TRBJ2-5	TRBD2	CASSLRGGGFGETQYF	TGTGCCAGCAGCTTACGCGGCGGGGGGTTTGGGGAGACCCAGTACTTC
-	TRBV10-1	TRBJ1-4	TRBD1	CASRTGCDRGKGNEKLFF	TGCGCCAGCAGGACCGGCTGTGACAGGGGGAAAGGCAATGAAAAACTGTTTTTT
few	TRBV3-1/TRBV3-2	TRBJ2-6	TRBD2	CASRPSGGGANVLTF	TGTGCCAGCAGACCTAGCGGGGGTGGGGCCAACGTCCTGACTTTC
-	TRBV18	TRBJ2-3	TRBD2	CASQLAGDTDTQYF	TGTGCCAGCCAACTAGCGGGAGACACAGATACGCAGTATTTT
-	TRBV9	TRBJ2-2	TRBD1	CASSPWTGPNTGELFF	TGTGCCAGCAGCCCCTGGACAGGACCAAACACCGGGGAGCTGTTTTTT
-	TRBV6-6	TRBJ2-3	-	CASSRSLQGRRSDTQYF	TGTGCCAGCAGTCGATCGTTACAGGGCAGGAGGTCAGATACGCAGTATTTT
-	TRBV3-1/TRBV3-2	TRBJ2-3	TRBD2	CASSPLGSFSGRLDTQYF	TGTGCCAGCAGCCCCCTAGGGAGTTTTAGCGGGAGATTAGATACGCAGTATTTT
-	TRBV6-5	TRBJ1-1	-	CASSYSTRARTEAFF	TGTGCCAGCAGTTACTCGACCAGGGCCAGGACTGAAGCTTTCTTT
-	TRBV10-3	TRBJ2-3	-	CAISSYGTDTQYF	TGTGCCATCAGTTCCTACGGGACAGATACGCAGTATTTT
-	TRBV18	TRBJ1-1	TRBD1	CASSPATGYEAFF	TGTGCCAGCTCACCAGCGACAGGGTATGAAGCTTTCTTT
-	TRBV19	TRBJ2-2	-	CASSMDRRGFELFF	TGTGCCAGTAGTATGGACCGACGGGGATTTGAGCTGTTTTTT
-	TRBV6-2/TRBV6-3	TRBJ2-1	TRBD2	CASSYVGGGLNEQFF	TGTGCCAGCAGTTACGTCGGGGGGGGATTAAATGAGCAGTTCTTC
-	TRBV25-1	TRBJ1-1	-	CASSESGFRSTEAFF	TGTGCCAGCAGTGAATCGGGTTTTAGAAGCACTGAAGCTTTCTTT
once	TRBV7-2	TRBJ1-2	-	CASSIRQTYGYTF	TGTGCCAGCAGCATTAGACAGACCTATGGCTACACCTTC
-	TRBV6-1	TRBJ1-6	TRBD1	CASSEAWGTGNSPLHF	TGTGCCAGCAGTGAAGCGTGGGGGACAGGAAATTCACCCCTCCACTTT
once	TRBV7-2	TRBJ1-1	TRBD1	CASSFGQGGEAFF	TGTGCCAGCAGCTTCGGACAGGGTGGTGAAGCTTTCTTT
once	TRBV7-8	TRBJ2-7	TRBD2	CASSWAGGGGTEQYF	TGTGCTAGCAGCTGGGCCGGGGGGGGCGGAACCGAGCAGTACTTC
-	TRBV7-3	TRBJ1-2	TRBD1	CASSSTGGAGYGYTF	TGTGCCAGCAGCAGTACAGGGGGGGCTGGCTATGGCTACACCTTC
-	TRBV11-2	TRBJ2-1	TRBD2	CASSLDLGSGAGEFF	TGTGCCAGCAGCTTAGATCTGGGTAGCGGGGCGGGGGAGTTCTTC
-	TRBV6-2/TRBV6-3	TRBJ2-3	TRBD1	CASSYRGPSTDTQYF	TGTGCCAGCAGTTACAGGGGGCCTAGCACAGATACGCAGTATTTT
-	TRBV3-1/TRBV3-2	TRBJ1-6	-	CASSQPQTSGAHSPLHF	TGTGCCAGCAGCCAACCCCAAACCTCAGGGGCTCATTCACCCCTCCACTTT
few	TRBV5-1	TRBJ1-1	TRBD1	CASSGHPGQGAFLTRTEAFF	TGCGCCAGCAGCGGCCACCCGGGACAGGGGGCCTTCCTTACGCGGACTGAAGCTTTCTTT
-	TRBV5-4	TRBJ2-1	TRBD2	CASSLGGSSYNEQFF	TGTGCCAGCAGCTTGGGCGGGAGCTCCTACAATGAGCAGTTCTTC
once	TRBV18	TRBJ2-3	-	CASSRQGTPSTDTQYF	TGTGCCAGCTCGCGCCAGGGGACACCTAGCACAGATACGCAGTATTTT
once	TRBV11-2	TRBJ2-1	TRBD2	CASSFGTSYNEQFF	TGTGCCAGCAGCTTTGGGACTAGCTACAATGAGCAGTTCTTC
-	TRBV24-1	TRBJ2-5	-	CATNKETQYF	TGTGCCACTAATAAAGAGACCCAGTACTTC
-	TRBV5-1	TRBJ2-2	-	CASSLDGGIDTGELFF	TGCGCCAGCAGCCTGGACGGGGGAATCGACACCGGGGAGCTGTTTTTT
-	TRBV29-1	TRBJ2-3	TRBD1	CSDVTGRTQYF	TGCAGCGACGTGACAGGGCGGACGCAGTATTTT
-	TRBV7-9	TRBJ1-1	TRBD1	CASSRPDRGDTEAFF	TGTGCCAGCAGCAGGCCCGACAGGGGGGACACTGAAGCTTTCTTT
few	TRBV5-5	TRBJ1-5	TRBD1	CASSLLTGFNQPQHF	TGTGCCAGCAGCTTGCTGACAGGGTTCAATCAGCCCCAGCATTTT
-	TRBV5-8	TRBJ2-7	TRBD1	CASSPLGQVLFYEQYF	TGTGCCAGCAGCCCGCTTGGACAGGTTTTATTCTACGAGCAGTACTTC
-	TRBV6-4	TRBJ2-4	TRBD1	CASSEARGHIQYF	TGTGCCAGCAGTGAAGCCAGGGGGCACATTCAGTACTTC
-	TRBV11-2	TRBJ2-5	-	CASSLRGVEGETQYF	TGTGCCAGCAGCTTGCGCGGGGTCGAGGGGGAGACCCAGTACTTC
-	TRBV6-2/TRBV6-3	TRBJ2-6	TRBD2	CASSYEAGGRFSGANVLTF	TGTGCCAGCAGTTATGAGGCGGGGGGCCGTTTCTCTGGGGCCAACGTCCTGACTTTC
-	TRBV7-6	TRBJ1-5	TRBD1	CASSQWTGRPQHF	TGTGCCAGCAGTCAATGGACAGGTCGGCCCCAGCATTTT
-	TRBV6-5	TRBJ1-1	-	CASSQDERRGTEAFF	TGTGCCAGCAGCCAAGACGAACGGCGAGGGACTGAAGCTTTCTTT
-	TRBV21-1	TRBJ2-5	-	CASSTGQGALQETQYF	TGTGCCAGCAGCACCGGACAGGGGGCCCTCCAAGAGACCCAGTACTTC
-	TRBV2	TRBJ2-3	TRBD2	CASSTSGRKDTQYF	TGTGCCAGCAGTACTAGCGGGCGAAAGGATACGCAGTATTTT
-	TRBV7-2	TRBJ2-7	-	CASSFRGLGNYEQYF	TGTGCCAGCAGCTTTCGAGGCCTCGGGAACTACGAGCAGTACTTC
-	TRBV28	TRBJ1-4	TRBD1	CASARDRVEKLFF	TGTGCCAGTGCAAGGGACAGGGTCGAAAAACTGTTTTTT